The entry below gives a single T cell receptor beta chain sequence along with its context. An amount of RNA that ranged from roughly 0.5 to 1 ug was reverse transcribed with random hexamers. In TCRdb, the immunoSEQ multiplex PCR reads were re-called with MiXCR into one record per CDR3 protein. This table holds tens of thousands of distinct CDR3 sequences, about 94% found once. Trimming removed 6 bases from V and 6 bases from J; junction bases left unmatched: 4. CDR1 is SNHLY and CDR2 is FYNNEI in the germline V gene. The CDR3 is 12 amino acids. The data derive from a study of CD8 T cells in Susac syndrome.

This clonotype originated in a human donor with multiple sclerosis. The sequenced sample was CD8+ T cells from PBMCs. The chain joins TRBV2 to TRBJ1-1; the match to TRBD1 covers 7 bases. The CDR3 protein is CASRDTGAEAFF. The DNA for the CDR3 is TGTGCCAGCAGAGATACAGGGGCTGAAGCTTTCTTT.